Described below is a single T cell receptor beta chain sequence and its context. The antigen remains unidentified. Other DNA sequences within the sample encode an identical CDR3. In the source study's methods: ImmunoSEQ output lacked quality scores and full-length reads, limiting matched filtering. Method: immunoSEQ multiplex PCR; TCRdb's copy keeps in-frame clones and lacks some. V and J calls and clone size are given by that table; D and trimming were obtained from the DNA. Altogether over 2 million clones are present, around 96% being singletons, with the ten largest covering roughly 1%. This entry belongs to a study of shared clonotypes between healthy human individuals. Study-level information: Each donor's CD4 naive and CD4 memory cells filled three plates apiece, CD8 naive two, and CD8 memory one.

Naive CD8 cells lacked CD45RO, underwent positive selection for CCR7 and left out terminally differentiated effector memory CD45RA+ cells. None of the donors, who were healthy HIV-negative adults, had recently had acute infections or vaccinations. Whole-study results and caveats: Generally, naive subsets (rather than memory subsets) showed larger estimated richness.

The receptor was isolated from a man younger than 35 in good health. The sample comprised naive CD8+ T cells sorted from blood.

The CDR3 loop reads CASSSGGGETQYF. DNA for the CDR3: TGTGCCAGCAGCTCGGGTGGGGGAGAGACCCAGTACTTC. This chain uses TRBV5-6 with TRBJ2-5; D may match TRBD1 or TRBD2 (5 bases each). The CDR3 spans 13 residues. CDR1 is SGHDT and CDR2 is YYEEEE in the germline V gene. V lost 3 bases to trimming and J lost 4 bases, with 10 bases between them.